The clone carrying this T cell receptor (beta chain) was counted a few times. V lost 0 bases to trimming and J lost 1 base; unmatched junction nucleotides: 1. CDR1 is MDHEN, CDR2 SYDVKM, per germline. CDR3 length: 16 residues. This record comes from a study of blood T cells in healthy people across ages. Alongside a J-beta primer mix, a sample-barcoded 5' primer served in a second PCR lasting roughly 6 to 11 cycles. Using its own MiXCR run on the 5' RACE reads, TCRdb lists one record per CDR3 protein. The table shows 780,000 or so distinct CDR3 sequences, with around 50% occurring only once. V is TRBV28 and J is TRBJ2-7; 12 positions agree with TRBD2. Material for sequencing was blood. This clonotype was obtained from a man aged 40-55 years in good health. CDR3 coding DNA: TGTGCCAGCAGTTTATGGACTAGCGGGAGTTCCTACGAGCAGTACTTC. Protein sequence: CASSLWTSGSSYEQYF. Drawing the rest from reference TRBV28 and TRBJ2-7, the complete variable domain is DVKVTQSSRYLVKRTGEKVFLECVQDMDHENMFWYRQDPGLGLRLIYFSYDVKMKEKGDIPEGYSVSREKKERFSLILESASTNQTSMYLCASSLWTSGSSYEQYFGPGTRLTVT.